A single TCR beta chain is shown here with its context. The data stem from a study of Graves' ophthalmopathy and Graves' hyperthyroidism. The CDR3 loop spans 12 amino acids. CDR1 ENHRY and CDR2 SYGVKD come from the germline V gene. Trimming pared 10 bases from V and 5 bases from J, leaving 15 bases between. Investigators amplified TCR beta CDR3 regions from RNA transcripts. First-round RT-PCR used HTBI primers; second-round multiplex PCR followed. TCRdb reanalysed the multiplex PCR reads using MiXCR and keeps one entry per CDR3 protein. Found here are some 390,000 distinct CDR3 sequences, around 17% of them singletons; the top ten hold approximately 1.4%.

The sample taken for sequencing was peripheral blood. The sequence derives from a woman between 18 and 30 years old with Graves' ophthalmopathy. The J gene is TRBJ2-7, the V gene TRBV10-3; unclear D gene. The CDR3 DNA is TGTGCCACCCAAGACGAGGTCGACGAGCAGTACTTC. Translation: CATQDEVDEQYF.